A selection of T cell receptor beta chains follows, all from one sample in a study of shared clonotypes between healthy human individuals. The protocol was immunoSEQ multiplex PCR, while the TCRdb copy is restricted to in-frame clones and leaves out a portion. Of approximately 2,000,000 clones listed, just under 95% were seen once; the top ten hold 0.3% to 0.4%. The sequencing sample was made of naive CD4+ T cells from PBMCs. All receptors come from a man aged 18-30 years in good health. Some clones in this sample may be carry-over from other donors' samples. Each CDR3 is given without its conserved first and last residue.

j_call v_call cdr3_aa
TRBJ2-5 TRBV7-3 ASSLVAGEAETQY
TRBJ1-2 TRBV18 ASSPDIGGYT
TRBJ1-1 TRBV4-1 ASSQVTLEVAEAF
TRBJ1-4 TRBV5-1 ASRVGTGGIANEKLF
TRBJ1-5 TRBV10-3 AIGQGADQPQH
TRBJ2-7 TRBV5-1 ASSPTGTGAEEQY
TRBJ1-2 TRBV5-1 ASSQGQGNYGYT
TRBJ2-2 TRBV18 ASATGVTGELF
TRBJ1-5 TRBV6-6 ASSKQRGAIEPQH
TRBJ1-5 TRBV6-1 ASSEAFRYNSNQPQH
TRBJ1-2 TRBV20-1 SAGDGTGYT
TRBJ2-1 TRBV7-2 ASSPELVKDEQF
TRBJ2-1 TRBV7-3 ASSLRASGKGEQF
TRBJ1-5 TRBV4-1 ASSPRQGNQPQH
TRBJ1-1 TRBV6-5 ASRPGQGAEAF
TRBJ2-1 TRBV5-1 ASSLVPGTNYNEQF
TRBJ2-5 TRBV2 ASSLESGGETQY
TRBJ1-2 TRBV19 ASKGDPGTGYT
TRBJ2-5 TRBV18 ASSPDGETQY
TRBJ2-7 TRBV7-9 ASSQEGGEQY
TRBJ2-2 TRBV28 ASSLRRGRTGELF
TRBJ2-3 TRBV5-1 ASSLEVAGDTDTQY